Below, 23 T cell receptor beta chains from the same sample are listed, as sequenced in a study of T cell repertoires in ileal Crohn's disease. Generated by immunoSEQ multiplex PCR, the TCRdb table keeps only in-frame clones and is missing some. The sample records fewer than 18,000 clones, around three quarters being singletons. Material for sequencing was ileal tissue. These receptors all stem from an adult with Crohn's disease.

This sequence joins TRBV13 and TRBJ1-1; the match to TRBD1 covers 9 bases. Unmatched junction bases numbered 15, after V lost 2 bases and J lost 2 bases. CDR1 and CDR2 from the germline V gene are PRHDT and FYEKMQ (reference sequence). This CDR3 spans 19 amino acids. This CDR3 is CASSLRRGWRQGVNTEAFF. Written as DNA, the CDR3 is TGTGCCAGCAGCTTAAGGCGGGGGTGGCGACAGGGGGTTAACACTGAAGCTTTCTTT. The full variable domain, rest sourced from reference TRBV13 and TRBJ1-1, is AAGVIQSPRHLIKEKRETATLKCYPIPRHDTVYWYQQGPGQDPQFLISFYEKMQSDKGSIPDRFSAQQFSDYHSELNMSSLELGDSALYFCASSLRRGWRQGVNTEAFFGQGTRLTVV.

This sequence joins TRBV27 and TRBJ2-3, with 9 bases lining up with TRBD1. There are 16 residues in the CDR3. With V trimmed by 4 bases and J by 5 bases, 10 bases remained unmatched. Looked up from germline, CDR1 is MNHEY and CDR2 is SMNVEV (reference sequence). The CDR3 loop reads CASSSLPGQGIDTQYF. For the CDR3, the DNA is TGTGCCAGCAGTTCACTACCGGGACAGGGAATAGATACGCAGTATTTT.

This chain's CDR3 is CASSFGGGDEQFF. The CDR3 nucleotides read TGTGCCAGCAGCTTCGGGGGGGGTGATGAGCAGTTCTTC. The gene calls are TRBV7-3 and TRBJ2-1, with 8 bases matching TRBD2. Germline lookup yields CDR1 SGHTA and CDR2 FQGTGA. The junction had 3 bases not matched to a gene; V was cut back by 3 bases and J by 8 bases. The CDR3 is made up of 13 amino acids.

This clone was counted once. This chain joins TRBV10-2 and TRBJ2-7; 9 bases are a match to TRBD2. Germline values: CDR1 WSHSY, CDR2 SAAADI. After removal of 0 bases from V and 0 bases from J, the junction contained 3 bases not matched to a gene. The CDR3 spans 16 residues. As DNA, the CDR3 is TGCGCCAGCAGTGAGTCGAGCGGGGGGCCCTCCTACGAGCAGTACTTC. Its protein product is CASSESSGGPSYEQYF.

The CDR3 coding sequence is TGTGCCAGCGGACAGGGGTTCACAGATACGCAGTATTTT. It encodes CASGQGFTDTQYF. J is TRBJ2-3 and V is TRBV25-1; 9 bases line up with TRBD1. The CDR3 runs 13 residues. After removal of 8 bases from V and 2 bases from J, the junction contained 2 bases not matched to a gene. CDR1 is MGHDK and CDR2 is SYGVNS in the germline V gene.

V is TRBV5-6 and J is TRBJ2-7; TRBD1 aligns across 8 bases. J lost 3 bases, V lost 6 bases, and 11 bases had no gene match. Germline V gives CDR1 SGHDT, CDR2 YYEEEE. This CDR3 is built from 15 residues. CDR3 protein: CASTPRRTGIYEQYF. The CDR3 coding sequence is TGTGCCAGCACCCCTAGGAGGACAGGGATCTACGAGCAGTACTTC. Looking up the rest from reference TRBV5-6 and TRBJ2-7 gives the full variable domain: DAGVTQSPTHLIKTRGQQVTLRCSPKSGHDTVSWYQQALGQGPQFIFQYYEEEERQRGNFPDRFSGHQFPNYSSELNVNALLLGDSALYLCASTPRRTGIYEQYFGPGTRLTVT.

The CDR3 DNA follows: TGTGCCAGCAGCTTAGCAAGATTGGGGGGTAACGGAGCTTTCTTT. It encodes CASSLARLGGNGAFF. This sequence joins TRBV7-8 and TRBJ1-1; tentative D call: TRBD1 (5 bases). Trimming left V 0 bases short and J 10 bases short, with 18 bases between. Germline loops: CDR1 SGHVS, CDR2 FQNEAQ. CDR3 length equals 15 residues.

This chain links TRBV4-1 with TRBJ2-5, with D possibly being TRBD2 (7 bases). The V end was cut by 0 bases, the J end by 0 bases, with 11 bases between. CDR3 size: 16 residues. CDR1 is MGHRA and CDR2 is YSYEKL in the germline V gene. CDR3: CASSQDGGADQETQYF. The CDR3 bases are TGCGCCAGCAGCCAAGATGGGGGGGCTGACCAAGAGACCCAGTACTTC.

The chain employs TRBV18 and TRBJ2-7, with a tentative D call TRBD1 (8 bases). CDR1 is KGHSH and CDR2 is LQKENI in the germline V gene. The CDR3 length is 17 residues. V was clipped by 2 bases and J by 0 bases, with 17 bases between them. Here the CDR3 reads CASSPGGGQAVSYEQYF. CDR3 DNA: TGTGCCAGCTCACCAGGCGGGGGACAGGCTGTCTCCTACGAGCAGTACTTC.

This clone was seen a single time. The V gene is TRBV7-9, the J gene TRBJ2-3; 7 positions agree with TRBD1. V lost 1 base and J lost 6; bases outside the gene matches: 7. The CDR3 consists of 15 residues. Looked up from germline, CDR1 is SEHNR and CDR2 is FQNEAQ (reference sequence). This chain's CDR3 is CASSLGDRGYDTQYF. The CDR3, as DNA: TGTGCCAGCAGCTTAGGGGACAGAGGGTATGATACGCAGTATTTT.

The chain recombines TRBV7-2 with TRBJ2-1; 12 bases are shared with TRBD2. The germline gives CDR1 SGHTA, CDR2 FQGNSA. This CDR3 comprises 16 residues. The junction had 8 bases not matched to a gene; V was cut back by 5 bases and J by 6 bases. CDR3 nucleotide sequence: TGTGCCAGCAGCACACGAATGACTAGCGGGAGCAATGAGCAGTTCTTC. Encoded protein: CASSTRMTSGSNEQFF.

The gene calls are TRBV7-2 and TRBJ2-3, with 7 bases matching TRBD2. CDR1 and CDR2 (germline): SGHTA, FQGNSA. This CDR3 has 16 residues. After removal of 5 bases from V and 4 bases from J, the junction contained 12 bases not matched to a gene. As DNA, the CDR3 is TGTGCCAGCAGCGACCGACTAGCAGCGGGTGCAGATACGCAGTATTTT. Amino acids: CASSDRLAAGADTQYF.

V usage is TRBV19 and J usage is TRBJ2-1, with 8 nucleotides matching TRBD1. The CDR3 spans 16 residues. The germline gives CDR1 LNHDA, CDR2 SQIVND (reference sequence). V lost 8 bases, J lost 1 base, and 10 bases stayed unmatched. The CDR3 DNA reads TGTGCCAGTCGTGGCCGACAGGGGCGTTCCTACAATGAGCAGTTCTTC. Its translation is CASRGRQGRSYNEQFF.

This chain uses TRBV7-9 with TRBJ1-4; 8 bases match TRBD1. The V gene end was trimmed by 5 bases and the J gene end by 8 bases; junction bases not matched to a gene: 7. This CDR3 is built from 14 residues. CDR1 is SEHNR and CDR2 is FQNEAQ in the germline V gene (reference sequence). The CDR3 region is CASSPGQGWEKLFF. The CDR3 nucleotides are TGTGCCAGCAGCCCCGGACAGGGTTGGGAAAAACTGTTTTTT.

The V call is TRBV7-9, the J call TRBJ1-4, with TRBD1 matching over 9 bases. Losses at the gene ends were 7 bases for V and 0 bases for J; bases not matched to a gene: 6. CDR3 length: 16 residues. Per germline, CDR1 SEHNR and CDR2 FQNEAQ (reference sequence). The CDR3 loop reads CASTLQGAATNEKLFF. The CDR3 nucleotides are TGTGCCAGCACCCTACAGGGGGCGGCAACTAATGAAAAACTGTTTTTT.

This clone turned up a few times. The CDR3 DNA sequence: TGTGCCAGCAGCTTAGCCAGGGGCGTAAACGAGCAGTACTTC. Translation: CASSLARGVNEQYF. The chain has TRBV7-2 and TRBJ2-7; D may be TRBD1 (6 bases). The V and J ends lost 0 bases and 5 bases respectively, with 11 bases between them. Germline loops: CDR1 SGHTA, CDR2 FQGNSA. The CDR3 consists of 14 residues.

The J gene is TRBJ1-4, the V gene TRBV4-3; D is unclear. The CDR3 extends over 17 amino acids. Between the trimmed V and J ends, which lost 3 bases and 12 bases, there was a span of 26 bases. Germline-derived CDR1 and CDR2 are LGHNA and YSLEER. Here the CDR3 reads CASSQDPLVGSNDQLFF. In nucleotides, the CDR3 is TGCGCCAGCAGCCAGGACCCTTTGGTGGGGAGTAACGACCAACTGTTTTTT.

This sequence joins TRBV10-3 and TRBJ1-3; D not resolved. Germline CDR1 ENHRY, CDR2 SYGVKD. This CDR3 is built from 16 residues. V shed 4 bases and J shed 0 bases, with 13 bases lying between them. The CDR3 spells CAISGGVTFSGNTIYF. The CDR3 bases are TGTGCCATCAGTGGGGGAGTCACCTTCTCTGGAAACACCATATATTTT.

In its sample, this clone was seen once. The chain employs TRBV19 and TRBJ1-1; TRBD1 aligns across 7 bases. Germline CDR1 LNHDA, CDR2 SQIVND (reference sequence). CDR3 length equals 15 residues. V lost 1 base to trimming and J lost 2 bases; unmatched junction nucleotides: 4. The CDR3, as DNA: TGTGCCAGTAGTATAGCGCGAGGGGGCAACACTGAAGCTTTCTTT. It specifies CASSIARGGNTEAFF.

The CDR3 region has the DNA TGTGCCAGCAGTTCGACAGGGGGATACGAGCAGTACTTC. Amino acid sequence: CASSSTGGYEQYF. The V and J genes are TRBV6-5 and TRBJ2-7, with 9 bases identical to TRBD1. The CDR3 is 13 residues long. The germline CDR1 and CDR2 sequences are MNHEY and SVGAGI. Trimming cost V 4 bases and J 4 bases; bases outside gene matches: 2.

The chain has TRBV2 and TRBJ2-5, with 10 bases lining up with TRBD1. Germline CDR1 is SNHLY and CDR2 is FYNNEI. The CDR3 is 15 residues long. The V gene end was trimmed by 6 bases and the J gene end by 4 bases; junction bases not matched to a gene: 8. The CDR3 spells CASRGTGVVGETQYF. The DNA of the CDR3 is TGTGCCAGCAGGGGGACAGGGGTTGTCGGAGAGACCCAGTACTTC.

This clone has only a few counts. This chain connects TRBV7-9 to TRBJ2-3, with 9 bases fitting TRBD2. The V and J ends lost 5 bases and 2 bases, in that order; junction bases with no gene match: 5. Per the germline V gene, CDR1 is SEHNR and CDR2 is FQNEAQ (reference sequence). The CDR3 is made up of 15 amino acids. CDR3 amino acids: CASSPGLANTDTQYF. In DNA, the CDR3 is TGTGCCAGCAGCCCGGGACTAGCCAACACAGATACGCAGTATTTT. The complete variable domain, with remaining parts taken from reference TRBV7-9 and TRBJ2-3, reads DTGVSQNPRHKITKRGQNVTFRCDPISEHNRLYWYRQTLGQGPEFLTYFQNEAQLEKSRLLSDRFSAERPKGSFSTLEIQRTEQGDSAMYLCASSPGLANTDTQYFGPGTRLTVL.

The CDR3 bases are TGTGCCAGCAGCGTAGCATCGGGCACTAGCGACTACGAGCAGTACGTC. Its protein product is CASSVASGTSDYEQYV. The chain has TRBV9 and TRBJ2-7; TRBD2 aligns across 7 bases. The V gene's germline CDR1 is SGDLS and CDR2 YYNGEE. This CDR3 contains 16 residues. The J segment lost 3 bases and the V segment lost 0 bases, leaving 9 bases of the junction unmatched.